The present entry profiles one T cell receptor (beta chain) with its context. Its antigen target is currently unknown. Based on the germline V gene, the CDR1 and CDR2 sequences are ENHRY and SYGVKD. The CDR3 spans 18 residues, from the cysteine through the phenylalanine. A DNA sequence was not provided. The record originates from a study of T cells expressing NK-cell markers (dated by TCRdb to the early 2020s). Regarding the study in general: TCR beta-chain repertoires were profiled in sorted CD3+CD56+NKG2C+, CD3+CD56+NKG2C- and CD3+CD56-NKG2C+ T-cell subsets from eight donors. Among the eight sequenced donors, only one was HCMV-seronegative, while the other seven were HCMV-seropositive. The study sequenced eight donors, all healthy volunteers chosen at random: three men and five women. Sequencing of the libraries produced 2 x 150 bp reads on Illumina HiSeq 2000/2500, MiSeq or NextSeq. Points the paper makes about the study in general: In five to seven donors, the dominant CD3+CD56+NKG2C+ clonotypes were found to rank among the top 10 CD8+ clonotypes and to make up about 1.0-7.5% of CD8+ T cells. Those dominant clonotypes were again the most abundant among CD3+CD56-NKG2C+ cells in several donors, at about 28.3-65%. Whether the expanded NKG2C-expressing T cell clones were specific for HCMV antigens remained unclear.

For sequencing, an Illumina HiSeq 2000 was employed. 5'RACE template switching, by which a universal primer site and unique molecular identifiers were added, was used to make TCR beta cDNA libraries. Synthesis of cDNA was primed from the TCR beta constant segment and was followed by two consecutive PCR amplification steps. In the authors' own workflow: MIGEC was used to demultiplex reads and group reads by UMI, and MiTCR was used to assemble and quantify clonotypes. Only TCR cDNA sequences supported by at least two reads were kept to exclude erroneous sequences. The tcR package was used for downstream repertoire analysis, and clonotypes were matched between fractions using CDR3 nucleotide sequence together with V segment. VDJmatch was used to annotate antigen specificity against VDJdb, with one amino acid substitution allowed in CDR3. Through TCRdb reprocessing, the reads give one entry per CDR3 protein sequence; DNA is omitted. The authors' filters were not applied to this entry. This sample's table contains about 380,000 distinct CDR3 sequences. 5% to 5.5% of the sample is taken by the ten largest.

HCMV-specific IgG was detected in serum with a commercial ELISA kit to determine HCMV serostatus. Ficoll density gradient centrifugation was used to isolate peripheral blood mononuclear cells from blood. The V and J segments used are TRBV10-3 and TRBJ2-7; TCRdb names TRBD2, which stays unverified in the absence of DNA. The receptor was derived from a man aged 18-75 years in good health. Sequenced sample: blood T cells: a sorted CD56 or NKG2C T cell subset, CD4+ or CD8+ T cells, or bulk PBMC T cells (not recorded which). The CDR3 protein is CAISDQGLAGRPSYEQYF.